This T cell receptor beta chain was recorded in a study of blood T cell repertoires in COVID-19. Study as a whole: Samples of COVID-19 (acute and convalescent) were obtained from the United States, Italy and Spain. PBMCs, B-cell-depleted T cells, or T cells were the source of the cDNA or gDNA that made up the material.

There are 15 residues in the CDR3. Germline trimming cut 5 bases from V and 4 bases from J; bases unmatched to any gene: 9. Per the germline V gene, CDR1 is SGHRS and CDR2 is YFSETQ. As originally analysed: Reference gene primer amplification yielded estimated nucleated cell counts. The protocol was immunoSEQ multiplex PCR, while the TCRdb copy is restricted to in-frame clones and leaves out a portion. That table supplies the V and J calls and clone size; D and trimming were determined from the DNA. In the table there are over 200,000 clones, over 75% of which are singletons. The receptor's source is a man aged 40-55 years with active or convalescent COVID-19. Sequencing was performed on peripheral blood. V usage is TRBV5-1 and J usage is TRBJ1-1, with 9 nucleotides matching TRBD1. CDR3 amino acids: CASRRLGQGTTEAFF. CDR3 DNA sequence: TGCGCCAGCAGGAGGTTAGGACAGGGGACCACTGAAGCTTTCTTT.